This is a list of T cell receptor beta chains from one sample in a study of blood T cell repertoires in COVID-19. The repertoire was sequenced with immunoSEQ multiplex PCR; TCRdb's copy has only in-frame clones and lacks some. The sample lists tens of thousands of clones, roughly 86% occurring once. The sample taken for sequencing was peripheral blood. Receptors were obtained from a man between 45 and 60 years old with active COVID-19. CDR3s include the opening cysteine and the closing phenylalanine or tryptophan. Each record gives: clone size, D gene, J gene, V gene, CDR3 DNA, CDR3 protein. D genes are given only for firm matches. Size tells how often a clone was seen (once, few, many) or the class of an expanded clone, and some rows leave it out.

NA NA TRBJ1-5 TRBV27 TGTGCCACCGGACAGATCAATCAGCCCCAGCATTTT CATGQINQPQHF
once NA TRBJ2-2 TRBV2 TGTGCCAGCCAAAATTTACAGGGCTTAAACACCGGGGAGCTGTTTTTT CASQNLQGLNTGELFF
NA NA TRBJ1-6 TRBV24-1 TGTGCCACCGTGAGGGGGGGGCAAGAGGGCCTTAATTCACCCCTCCACTTT CATVRGGQEGLNSPLHF
NA NA TRBJ2-1 TRBV14 TGTGCCAGCAGCCAACGCCAGGTTTACAATGAGCAGTTCTTC CASSQRQVYNEQFF
NA NA TRBJ2-1 TRBV7-3 TGTGCCAGCAGCCTCAGCGGGCAGCGAGCAAGCTCCTACAATGAGCAGTTCTTC CASSLSGQRASSYNEQFF
NA NA TRBJ2-5 TRBV10-3 TGTGCCATCAGTGAGTCGCCGGTATGGGAGACCCAGTACTTC CAISESPVWETQYF
NA TRBD1 TRBJ2-2 TRBV6-4 TGTGCCAGTCGACCGGGACAGGGGTCCGGGGAGCTGTTTTTT CASRPGQGSGELFF
NA TRBD2 TRBJ2-7 TRBV29-1 TGCAGCGTTGATCTAGCGGGGTTGGGCGAGCAGTACTTC CSVDLAGLGEQYF
NA TRBD2 TRBJ2-1 TRBV14 TGTGCCAGCAGCCCGCGTAGCGGGGGCTTCAATGAGCAGTTCTTC CASSPRSGGFNEQFF
NA TRBD1 TRBJ1-1 TRBV3-1/TRBV3-2 TGTGCCAGCAGTTCAACAGGGGGCACTGAAGCTTTCTTT CASSSTGGTEAFF
NA NA TRBJ2-3 TRBV18 TGTGCCAGCTCCGAGGCGGCGGGCTTTGGTACAGATACGCAGTATTTT CASSEAAGFGTDTQYF
NA TRBD1 TRBJ2-5 TRBV7-9 TGTGCCAGCAGCCTACACAGGGGCCAAGAGACCCAGTACTTC CASSLHRGQETQYF
once NA TRBJ2-3 TRBV3-1/TRBV3-2 TGTGCCAGCAGCCAAGGTGCCCCGCGGGGCGTTCGTACGCAGTATTTT CASSQGAPRGVRTQYF
NA TRBD1 TRBJ1-6 TRBV2 TGTGCCAGCAGGGGGGACAGCTCCTATAATTCACCCCTCCACTTT CASRGDSSYNSPLHF
once TRBD1 TRBJ2-4 TRBV5-5 TGTGCCAGCAGCTTGGGGACAGGGCTCGACATTCAGTACTTC CASSLGTGLDIQYF
NA TRBD2 TRBJ2-3 TRBV5-4 TGTGCCAGCAGCTTGGGTGTGGGGAGCGGGGGGCCTACGCAGTATTTT CASSLGVGSGGPTQYF
NA TRBD2 TRBJ2-5 TRBV7-9 TGTGCCAGCAGCCCGGACCCTTTAGCGGGAGGGCCGGAGACCCAGTACTTC CASSPDPLAGGPETQYF
NA TRBD1 TRBJ2-1 TRBV15 TGTGCCACCAGCAGAGACCCAGGACAGGGGTCGGATGAGCAGTTCTTC CATSRDPGQGSDEQFF
few NA TRBJ2-1 TRBV19 TGTGCCACCAGAGGTACCTACAATGAGCAGTTCTTC CATRGTYNEQFF
medium-sized NA TRBJ1-4 TRBV4-1 TGCGCCAGCAGCCGGGTCCATGGGAGGGCGGTGGATGAAAAACTGTTTTTT CASSRVHGRAVDEKLFF
NA NA TRBJ2-5 TRBV5-6 TGTGCCAGCAGCCATAAGTGGGCGGGGGCCCGGGAGACCCAGTACTTC CASSHKWAGARETQYF
few NA TRBJ1-2 TRBV7-9 TGTGCCAGCAGCTCCCCCGGACAGAACAACACCTTC CASSSPGQNNTF
NA NA TRBJ1-6 TRBV6-5 TGTGCCAGCAGTTACTCGAGGCAGGACAGTTCACCCCTCCACTTT CASSYSRQDSSPLHF
NA NA TRBJ2-1 TRBV10-2 TGCGCCAGCGTACTTAGTTACGGCTCCTACAATGAGCAGTTCTTC CASVLSYGSYNEQFF
NA TRBD2 TRBJ2-3 TRBV4-1 TGCGCCAGCAGCCCCTCTGGGGCTAGCGGGGGAGCTAGCACAGATACGCAGTATTTT CASSPSGASGGASTDTQYF
medium-sized TRBD1 TRBJ2-1 TRBV7-2 TGTGCCAGCAGCTTGGGGACAGTTCTGAGTGAGCAGTTCTTC CASSLGTVLSEQFF
NA TRBD2 TRBJ2-1 TRBV29-1 TGCAGCGTTGTAGCGGGGTACAATGAGCAGTTCTTC CSVVAGYNEQFF
NA NA TRBJ1-5 TRBV2 TGTGCCAGCAGTGAATACGGTCAGCCCCAGCATTTT CASSEYGQPQHF
NA NA TRBJ2-3 TRBV10-1 TGCGCCAGCAGTGAGCGCGGGGCGGGGAGCACAGATACGCAGTATTTT CASSERGAGSTDTQYF
NA NA TRBJ2-5 TRBV19 TGTGCCAGTAGTGCCGCCGGGGTAAGGGTAGAGACCCAGTACTTC CASSAAGVRVETQYF
NA NA TRBJ2-3 TRBV19 TGTGCCAGTAGTATTTTGTCCGGAGATACGCAGTATTTT CASSILSGDTQYF
NA NA TRBJ2-1 TRBV29-1 TGCAGCGTCGAAACAGGGCGGCACAATGAGCAGTTCTTC CSVETGRHNEQFF
NA NA TRBJ1-1 TRBV2 TGTGCCAGCAGGTTGCAGGGTGGGATGAACACTGAAGCTTTCTTT CASRLQGGMNTEAFF
NA NA TRBJ2-1 TRBV2 TGTGCCAGCAGTGCTCTACGTGGGGGGGCCGTGGGCAATGAGCAGTTCTTC CASSALRGGAVGNEQFF
NA TRBD1 TRBJ1-1 TRBV11-3 TGTGCCAGCAGCTTGCCCAGGGGGCTCATGAACACTGAAGCTTTCTTT CASSLPRGLMNTEAFF
NA NA TRBJ1-1 TRBV7-9 TGTGCCAGCAGCCGGACAGTGAACACTGAAGCTTTCTTT CASSRTVNTEAFF
once NA TRBJ2-7 TRBV9 TGTGCCAGCAGTGGGGCCGGGCCCTCCTACGAGCAGTACTTC CASSGAGPSYEQYF
few TRBD1 TRBJ1-4 TRBV7-9 TGTGCCAGCAGCTACGGGACAGTCAATAATGAAAAACTGTTTTTT CASSYGTVNNEKLFF
NA NA TRBJ2-5 TRBV21-1 TGTGCCAGCAGCCAGAAAGGGGCGGGGGGCCAAGAGACCCAGTACTTC CASSQKGAGGQETQYF
NA TRBD1 TRBJ1-5 TRBV6-6 TGTGCCAGCAGCCGGACAGGGTTTCAGCCCCAGCATTTT CASSRTGFQPQHF
NA TRBD1 TRBJ1-2 TRBV7-2 TGTGCCAGCAGCTTTGGAGGGACAGGGTATTCGGGCTACACCTTC CASSFGGTGYSGYTF
NA TRBD2 TRBJ2-1 TRBV6-1 TGTGCCAGCAGTGATTCCGGGACTAGCGGGTTCGATGAGCAGTTCTTC CASSDSGTSGFDEQFF
NA TRBD2 TRBJ2-4 TRBV19 TGTGCCAGTAGTATGGGACTAGCGGGGAACATTCAGTACTTC CASSMGLAGNIQYF
NA NA TRBJ1-1 TRBV27 TGTGCCAGCGGACATCTGTTTCTGGAAGCTTTCTTT CASGHLFLEAFF
once TRBD1 TRBJ2-5 TRBV19 TGTGCCAGTAGTATCGGACAGGGGCAAGAGACCCAGTACTTC CASSIGQGQETQYF
few NA TRBJ1-1 TRBV3-1/TRBV3-2 TGTGCCAGCAGGGGCGGGGTGGAAGCTTTCTTT CASRGGVEAFF
NA NA TRBJ1-4 TRBV4-1 TGCGCCAGCAGCCAAACTTGGGGGGTAACTAATGAAAAACTGTTTTTT CASSQTWGVTNEKLFF
NA NA TRBJ1-1 TRBV7-8 TGTGCCAGCAGCTTGATAGGGGGGGTTAAAGAAGCTTTCTTT CASSLIGGVKEAFF
NA NA TRBJ1-1 TRBV6-5 TGTGCCAGCAGTTACTTCTTGGGACAGAACACTGAAGCTTTCTTT CASSYFLGQNTEAFF
NA NA TRBJ1-3 TRBV6-6 TGTGCCAGCAGTGGACGGGGTCTAGGTACTGGAAACACCATATATTTT CASSGRGLGTGNTIYF
NA NA TRBJ1-1 TRBV27 TGTGCCAGCAGTTTGGGGGGTTTGAGGACTGAAGCTTTCTTT CASSLGGLRTEAFF
NA NA TRBJ2-1 TRBV3-1/TRBV3-2 TGTGCCAGCAGCCAACGTCTAGGAGAGCAGTTCTTC CASSQRLGEQFF
NA TRBD1 TRBJ2-1 TRBV5-4 TGTGCCAGCATGCGGACAGGGATTAACAATGAGCAGTTCTTC CASMRTGINNEQFF
NA TRBD2 TRBJ2-5 TRBV4-1 TGCGCCAGCAGCCAAGAACCTAGCGGGAGCCGACGCCAAGAGACCCAGTACTTC CASSQEPSGSRRQETQYF
NA TRBD2 TRBJ2-1 TRBV9 TGTGCCAGCAGCGTAACTAGCGGGAACTACAATGAGCAGTTCTTC CASSVTSGNYNEQFF
NA NA TRBJ1-6 TRBV15 TGTGCCACCAGCAGAGGGGACATGGATTCACCCCTCCACTTT CATSRGDMDSPLHF
few NA TRBJ1-6 TRBV5-1 TGCGCCAGCAGCTTGGGCACTACCACCCTCCACTTT CASSLGTTTLHF
NA NA TRBJ1-1 TRBV7-3 TGTGCCAGCAGCTTAATGGGGGGCACTGAAGCTTTCTTT CASSLMGGTEAFF
NA NA TRBJ1-4 TRBV15 TGTGCCACCAGCAGAGCCGGGACATACGAAAAACTGTTTTTT CATSRAGTYEKLFF